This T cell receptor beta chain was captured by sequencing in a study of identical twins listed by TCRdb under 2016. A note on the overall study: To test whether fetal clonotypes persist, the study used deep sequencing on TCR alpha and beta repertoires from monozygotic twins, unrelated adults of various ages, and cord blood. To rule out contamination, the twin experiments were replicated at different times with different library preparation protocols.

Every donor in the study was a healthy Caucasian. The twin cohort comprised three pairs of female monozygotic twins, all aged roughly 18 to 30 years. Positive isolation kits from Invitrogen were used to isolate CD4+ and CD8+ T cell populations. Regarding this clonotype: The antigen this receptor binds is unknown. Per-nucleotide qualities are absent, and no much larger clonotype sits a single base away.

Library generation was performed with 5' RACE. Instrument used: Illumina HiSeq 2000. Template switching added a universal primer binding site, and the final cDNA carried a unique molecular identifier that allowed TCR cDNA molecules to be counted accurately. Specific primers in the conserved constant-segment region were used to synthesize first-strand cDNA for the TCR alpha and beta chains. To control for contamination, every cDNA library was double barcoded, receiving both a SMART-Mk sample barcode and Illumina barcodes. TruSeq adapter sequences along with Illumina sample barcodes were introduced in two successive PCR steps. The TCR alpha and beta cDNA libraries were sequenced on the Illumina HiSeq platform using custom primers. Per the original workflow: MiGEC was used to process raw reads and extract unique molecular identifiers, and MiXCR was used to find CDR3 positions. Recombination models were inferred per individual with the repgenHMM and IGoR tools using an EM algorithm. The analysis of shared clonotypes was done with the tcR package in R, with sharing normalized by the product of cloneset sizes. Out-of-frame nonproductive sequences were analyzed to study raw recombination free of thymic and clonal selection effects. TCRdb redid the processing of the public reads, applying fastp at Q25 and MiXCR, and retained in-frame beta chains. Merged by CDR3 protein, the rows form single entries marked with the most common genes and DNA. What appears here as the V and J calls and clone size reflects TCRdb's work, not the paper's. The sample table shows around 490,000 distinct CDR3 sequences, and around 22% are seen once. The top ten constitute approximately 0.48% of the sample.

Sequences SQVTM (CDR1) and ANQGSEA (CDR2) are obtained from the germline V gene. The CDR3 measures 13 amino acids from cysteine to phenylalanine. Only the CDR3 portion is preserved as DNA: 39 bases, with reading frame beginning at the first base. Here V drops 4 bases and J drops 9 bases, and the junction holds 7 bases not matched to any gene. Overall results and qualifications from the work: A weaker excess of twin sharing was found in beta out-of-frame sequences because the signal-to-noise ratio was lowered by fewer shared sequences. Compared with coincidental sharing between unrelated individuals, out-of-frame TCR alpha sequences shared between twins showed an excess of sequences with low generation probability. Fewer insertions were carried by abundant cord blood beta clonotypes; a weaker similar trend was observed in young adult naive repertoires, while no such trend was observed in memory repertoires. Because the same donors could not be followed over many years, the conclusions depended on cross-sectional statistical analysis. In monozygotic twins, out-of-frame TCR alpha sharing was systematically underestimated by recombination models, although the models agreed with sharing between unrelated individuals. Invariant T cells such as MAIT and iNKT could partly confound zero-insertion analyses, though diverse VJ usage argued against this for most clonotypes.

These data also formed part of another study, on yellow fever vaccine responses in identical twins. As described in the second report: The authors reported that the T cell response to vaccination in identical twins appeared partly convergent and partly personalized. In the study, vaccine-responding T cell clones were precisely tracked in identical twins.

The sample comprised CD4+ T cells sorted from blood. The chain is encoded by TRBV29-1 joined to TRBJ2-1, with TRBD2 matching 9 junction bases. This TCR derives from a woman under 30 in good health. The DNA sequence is TGCAGCGTTGTAGGGACTAGCTCTGGTGAGCAGTTCTTC. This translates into CSVVGTSSGEQFF.